This TCR beta chain was obtained from a study of blood T cells in healthy people across ages. CDR3 length: 14 amino acids. J lost 7 bases, V lost 5 bases, and 13 bases had no gene match. Germline assignment: CDR1 DFQATT and CDR2 SNEGSKA (reference sequence). A second PCR of 7 to 11 cycles used a sample-barcoded 5' primer and a J-beta primer mix. Every cDNA molecule bore a tag from a template-switch adaptor containing 12 random nucleotides. TCRdb re-called the 5' RACE reads with MiXCR, one entry per CDR3 protein. The profile covers about 640,000 distinct CDR3 sequences, with about 53% appearing a single time and 35% to 40% taken by the ten largest. Turning to this clonotype: Antigen unknown.

Whole-study findings and limits: With unsorted PBMCs, a conclusive comparison of naive versus antigen-experienced cells was not possible. The CMV status of each donor remained undetermined, and this could have confounded shifts in expanded clonotypes.

This TCR came from a man in his 60s in good health. The gene calls are TRBV20-1 and TRBJ2-7, with 8 bases aligning to TRBD2. Sequencing used blood. The CDR3 nucleotides are TGCAGTGCTCCCTATGCCGGGACTAGGAAGGAGCAGTACTTC. Translating gives CSAPYAGTRKEQYF.